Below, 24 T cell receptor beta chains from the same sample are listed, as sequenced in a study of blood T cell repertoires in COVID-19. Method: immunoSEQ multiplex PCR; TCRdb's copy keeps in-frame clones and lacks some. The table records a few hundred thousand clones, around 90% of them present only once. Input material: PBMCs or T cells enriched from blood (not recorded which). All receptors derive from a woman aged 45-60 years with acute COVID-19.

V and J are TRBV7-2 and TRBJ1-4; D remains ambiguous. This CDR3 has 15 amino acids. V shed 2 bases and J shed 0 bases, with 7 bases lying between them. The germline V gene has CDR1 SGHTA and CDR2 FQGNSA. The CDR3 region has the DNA TGTGCCAGCAGCTTAAGCAGCGCAACTAATGAAAAACTGTTTTTT. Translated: CASSLSSATNEKLFF.

The CDR3 nucleotides are TGTGCCAGCAGTGGACTAGAAGGGGTCTACAATGAGCAGTTCTTC. Translated: CASSGLEGVYNEQFF. This rearrangement joins TRBV2 to TRBJ2-1; D is possibly TRBD2 (6 bases). Germline lookup yields CDR1 SNHLY and CDR2 FYNNEI. Trimming stripped 4 bases from V and 3 bases from J, with 13 bases between. The CDR3 sequence is 15 residues long.

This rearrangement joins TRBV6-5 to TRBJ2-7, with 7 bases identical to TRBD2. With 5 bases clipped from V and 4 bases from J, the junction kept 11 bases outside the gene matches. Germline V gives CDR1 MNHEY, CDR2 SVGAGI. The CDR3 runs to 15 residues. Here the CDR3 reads CASSQVGGRRYEQYF. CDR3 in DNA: TGTGCCAGCAGTCAGGTCGGCGGGAGACGATACGAGCAGTACTTC.

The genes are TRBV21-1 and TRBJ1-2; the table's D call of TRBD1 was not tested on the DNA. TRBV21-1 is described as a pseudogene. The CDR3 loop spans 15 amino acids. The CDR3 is CASSKGTGIRYGYTF. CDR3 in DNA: TGTGCCAGCAGCAAAGGGACAGGGATCCGCTATGGCTACACCTTC.

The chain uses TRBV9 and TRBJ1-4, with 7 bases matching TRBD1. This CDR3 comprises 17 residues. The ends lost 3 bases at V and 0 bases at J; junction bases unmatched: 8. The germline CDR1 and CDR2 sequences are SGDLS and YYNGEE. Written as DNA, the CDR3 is TGTGCCAGCAGCGCGGGACAGCACCTTGCAACTAATGAAAAACTGTTTTTT. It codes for CASSAGQHLATNEKLFF.

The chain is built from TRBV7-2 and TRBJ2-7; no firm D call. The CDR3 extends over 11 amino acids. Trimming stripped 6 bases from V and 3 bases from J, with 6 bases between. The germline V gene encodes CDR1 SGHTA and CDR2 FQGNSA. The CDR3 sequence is CASRSHYEQYF. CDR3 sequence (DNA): TGTGCCAGCAGATCCCACTACGAGCAGTACTTC.

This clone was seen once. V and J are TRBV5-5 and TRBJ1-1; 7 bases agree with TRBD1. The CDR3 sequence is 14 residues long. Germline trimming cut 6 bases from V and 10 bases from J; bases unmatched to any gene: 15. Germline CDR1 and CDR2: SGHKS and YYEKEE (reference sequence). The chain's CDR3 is CASTPGGTDFGAFF. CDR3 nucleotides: TGTGCCAGCACCCCTGGCGGGACAGACTTCGGAGCTTTCTTT.

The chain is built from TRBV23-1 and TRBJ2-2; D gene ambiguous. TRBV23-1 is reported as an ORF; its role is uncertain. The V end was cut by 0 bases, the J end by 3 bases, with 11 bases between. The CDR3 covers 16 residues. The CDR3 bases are TGCGCCAGCAGTCAATCGTCGCCCGAGGACACCGGGGAGCTGTTTTTT. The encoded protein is CASSQSSPEDTGELFF.

CDR3 sequence (DNA): TGTGCCAGCAGCGACTACTATACTAGCAGCGACGAGCAGTACTTC. Its translation: CASSDYYTSSDEQYF. The V gene is TRBV7-9, the J gene TRBJ2-7, with D perhaps matching TRBD2 (6 bases). V lost 5 bases and J lost 5, with 19 bases in between. CDR1 is SEHNR, CDR2 FQNEAQ, per germline (reference sequence). CDR3 size: 15 residues.

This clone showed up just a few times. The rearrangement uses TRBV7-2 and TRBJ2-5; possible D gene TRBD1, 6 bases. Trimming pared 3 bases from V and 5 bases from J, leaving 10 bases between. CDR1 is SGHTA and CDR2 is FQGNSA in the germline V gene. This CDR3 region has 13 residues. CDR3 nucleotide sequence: TGTGCCAGCAGCTTTGGGGGCTCGGAGACCCAGTACTTC. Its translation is CASSFGGSETQYF.

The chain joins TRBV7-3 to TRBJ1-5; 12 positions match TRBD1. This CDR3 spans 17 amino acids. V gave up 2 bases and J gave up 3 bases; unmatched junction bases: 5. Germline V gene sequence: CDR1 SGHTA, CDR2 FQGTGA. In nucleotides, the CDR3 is TGTGCCAGCAGCTTATCTGGGACAGGGGGCGACAATCAGCCCCAGCATTTT. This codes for CASSLSGTGGDNQPQHF. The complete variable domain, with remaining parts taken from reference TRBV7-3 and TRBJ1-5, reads GAGVSQTPSNKVTEKGKYVELRCDPISGHTALYWYRQSLGQGPEFLIYFQGTGAADDSGLPNDRFFAVRPEGSVSTLKIQRTERGDSAVYLCASSLSGTGGDNQPQHFGDGTRLSIL.

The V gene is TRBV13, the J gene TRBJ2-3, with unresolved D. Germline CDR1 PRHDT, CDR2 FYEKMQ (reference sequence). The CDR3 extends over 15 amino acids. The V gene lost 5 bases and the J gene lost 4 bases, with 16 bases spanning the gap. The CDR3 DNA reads TGTGCCAGCAGCCCGTCTCGGGTGGAGTCAGATACGCAGTATTTT. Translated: CASSPSRVESDTQYF.

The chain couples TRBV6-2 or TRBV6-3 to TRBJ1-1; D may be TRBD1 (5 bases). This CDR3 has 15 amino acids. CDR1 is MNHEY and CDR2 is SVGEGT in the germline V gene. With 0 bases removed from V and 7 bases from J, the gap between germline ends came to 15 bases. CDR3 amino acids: CASSYSNGGGYEAFF. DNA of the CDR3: TGTGCCAGCAGTTACTCGAACGGGGGGGGATATGAAGCTTTCTTT.

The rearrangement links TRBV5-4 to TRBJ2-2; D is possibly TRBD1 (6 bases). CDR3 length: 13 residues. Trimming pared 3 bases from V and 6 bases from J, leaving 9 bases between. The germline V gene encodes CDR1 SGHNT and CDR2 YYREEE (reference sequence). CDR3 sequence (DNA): TGTGCCAGCAGCTCCTGGGGGCCCGGGGAGCTGTTTTTT. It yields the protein CASSSWGPGELFF.

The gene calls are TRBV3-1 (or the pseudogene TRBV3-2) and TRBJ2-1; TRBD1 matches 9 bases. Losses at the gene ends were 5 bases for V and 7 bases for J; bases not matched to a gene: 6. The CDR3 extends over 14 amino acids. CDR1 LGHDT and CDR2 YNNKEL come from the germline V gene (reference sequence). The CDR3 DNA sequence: TGTGCCAGCAGCGACAGGGGGAGGGCGAATGAGCAGTTCTTC. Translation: CASSDRGRANEQFF.

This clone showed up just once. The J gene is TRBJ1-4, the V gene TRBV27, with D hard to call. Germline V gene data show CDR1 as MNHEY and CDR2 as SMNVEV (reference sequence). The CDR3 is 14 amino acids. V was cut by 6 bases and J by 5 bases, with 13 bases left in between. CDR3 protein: CASRNLPRNEKLFF. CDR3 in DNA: TGTGCCAGCAGGAATCTGCCACGGAATGAAAAACTGTTTTTT.

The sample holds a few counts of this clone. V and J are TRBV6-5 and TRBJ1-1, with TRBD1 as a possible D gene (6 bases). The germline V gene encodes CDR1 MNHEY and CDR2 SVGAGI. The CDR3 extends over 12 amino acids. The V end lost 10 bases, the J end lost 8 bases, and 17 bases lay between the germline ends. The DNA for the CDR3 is TGTGCCACCTGGATCGCTACAGGGGAAGCTTTCTTT. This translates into CATWIATGEAFF.

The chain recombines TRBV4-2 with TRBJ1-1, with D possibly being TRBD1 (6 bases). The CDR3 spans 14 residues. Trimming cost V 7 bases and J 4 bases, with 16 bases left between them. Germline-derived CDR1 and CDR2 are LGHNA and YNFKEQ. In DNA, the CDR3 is TGTGCCAGCAATTCCGACAGGCTAAGCACTGAAGCTTTCTTT. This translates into CASNSDRLSTEAFF.

The CDR3 nucleotides are TGTGCCAGTAGTCCCCGGGAGACGGCACAGTATTTT. Encoded protein: CASSPRETAQYF. This chain connects TRBV19 to TRBJ2-3; perhaps TRBD2 as D (6 bases). The length of the CDR3 is 12 residues. Germline V gives CDR1 LNHDA, CDR2 SQIVND (reference sequence). Trimming removed 5 bases at V and 12 bases at J, with 15 bases between. The full variable domain, rest sourced from reference TRBV19 and TRBJ2-3, is DGGITQSPKYLFRKEGQNVTLSCEQNLNHDAMYWYRQDPGQGLRLIYYSQIVNDFQKGDIAEGYSVSREKKESFPLTVTSAQKNPTAFYLCASSPRETAQYFGPGTRLTVL.

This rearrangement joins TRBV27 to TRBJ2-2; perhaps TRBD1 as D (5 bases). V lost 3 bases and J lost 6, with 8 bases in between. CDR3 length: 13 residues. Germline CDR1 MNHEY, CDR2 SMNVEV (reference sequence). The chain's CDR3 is CASSFIGAGELFF. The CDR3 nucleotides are TGTGCCAGCAGTTTTATAGGGGCCGGGGAGCTGTTTTTT.

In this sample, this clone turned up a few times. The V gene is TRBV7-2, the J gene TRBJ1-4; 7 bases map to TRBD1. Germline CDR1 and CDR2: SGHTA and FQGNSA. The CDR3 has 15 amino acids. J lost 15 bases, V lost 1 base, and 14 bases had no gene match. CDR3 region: CASSLGGQGVPKLFF. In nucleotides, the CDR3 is TGTGCCAGCAGCTTAGGGGGCCAGGGGGTCCCGAAGTTGTTTTTT. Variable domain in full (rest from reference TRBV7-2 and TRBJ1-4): GAGVSQSPSNKVTEKGKDVELRCDPISGHTALYWYRQSLGQGLEFLIYFQGNSAPDKSGLPSDRFSAERTGGSVSTLTIQRTQQEDSAVYLCASSLGGQGVPKLFFGSGTQLSVL.

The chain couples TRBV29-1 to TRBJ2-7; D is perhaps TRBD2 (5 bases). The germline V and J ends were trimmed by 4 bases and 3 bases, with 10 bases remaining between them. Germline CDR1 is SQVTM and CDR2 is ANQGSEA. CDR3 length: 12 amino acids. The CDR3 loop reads CSVVGKSYEQYF. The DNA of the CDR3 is TGCAGCGTTGTCGGGAAAAGCTACGAGCAGTACTTC.

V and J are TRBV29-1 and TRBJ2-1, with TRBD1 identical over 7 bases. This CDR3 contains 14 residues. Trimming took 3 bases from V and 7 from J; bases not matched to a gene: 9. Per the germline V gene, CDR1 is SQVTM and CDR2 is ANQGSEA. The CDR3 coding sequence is TGCAGCGTTGATTGGTCGACAGGGATTAATGAGCAGTTCTTC. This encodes CSVDWSTGINEQFF.

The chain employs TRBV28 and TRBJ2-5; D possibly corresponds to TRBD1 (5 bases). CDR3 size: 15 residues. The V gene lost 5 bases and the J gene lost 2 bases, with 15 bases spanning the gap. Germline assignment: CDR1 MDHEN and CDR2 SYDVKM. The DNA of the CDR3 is TGTGCCAGCAGTGCCTTGACAGAGACTCAAGAGACCCAGTACTTC. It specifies CASSALTETQETQYF. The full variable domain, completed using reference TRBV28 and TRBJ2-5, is DVKVTQSSRYLVKRTGEKVFLECVQDMDHENMFWYRQDPGLGLRLIYFSYDVKMKEKGDIPEGYSVSREKKERFSLILESASTNQTSMYLCASSALTETQETQYFGPGTRLLVL.